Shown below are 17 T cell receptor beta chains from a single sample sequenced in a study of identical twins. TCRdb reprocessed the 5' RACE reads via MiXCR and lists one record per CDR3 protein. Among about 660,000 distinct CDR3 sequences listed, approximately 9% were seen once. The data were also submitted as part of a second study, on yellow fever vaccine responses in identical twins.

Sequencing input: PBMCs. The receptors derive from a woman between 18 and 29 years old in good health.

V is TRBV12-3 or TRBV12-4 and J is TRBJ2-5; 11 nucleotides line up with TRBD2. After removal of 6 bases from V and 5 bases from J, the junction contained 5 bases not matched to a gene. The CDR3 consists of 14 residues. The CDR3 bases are TGTGCCAGCAGGACTAGCGGGGCCCGGGAGACCCAGTACTTC. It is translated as CASRTSGARETQYF.

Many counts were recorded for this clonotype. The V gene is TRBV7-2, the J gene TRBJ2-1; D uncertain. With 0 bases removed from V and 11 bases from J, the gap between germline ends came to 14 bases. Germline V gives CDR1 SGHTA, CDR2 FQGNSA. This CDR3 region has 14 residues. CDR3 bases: TGTGCCAGCAGCTTAGCAACACACCGGCAACAGCAGTTCTTC. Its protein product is CASSLATHRQQQFF.

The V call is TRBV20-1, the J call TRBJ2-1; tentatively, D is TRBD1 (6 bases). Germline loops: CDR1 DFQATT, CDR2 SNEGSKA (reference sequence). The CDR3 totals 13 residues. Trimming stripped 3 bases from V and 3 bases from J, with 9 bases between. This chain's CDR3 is CSASQGLYNEQFF. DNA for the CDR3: TGCAGTGCTAGTCAGGGGCTCTACAATGAGCAGTTCTTC.

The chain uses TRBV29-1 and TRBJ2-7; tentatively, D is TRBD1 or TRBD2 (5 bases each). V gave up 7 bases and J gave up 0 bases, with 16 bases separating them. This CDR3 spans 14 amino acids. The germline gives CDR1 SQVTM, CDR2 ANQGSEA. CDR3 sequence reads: CSAMGRRYSYEQYF. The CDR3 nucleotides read TGCAGCGCCATGGGGCGGAGGTACTCCTACGAGCAGTACTTC.

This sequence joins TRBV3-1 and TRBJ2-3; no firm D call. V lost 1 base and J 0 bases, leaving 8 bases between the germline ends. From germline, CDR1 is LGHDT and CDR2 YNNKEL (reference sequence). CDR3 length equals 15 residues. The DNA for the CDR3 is TGTGCCAGCAGCCAAGGTCTCGGGAGCACAGATACGCAGTATTTT. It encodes CASSQGLGSTDTQYF.

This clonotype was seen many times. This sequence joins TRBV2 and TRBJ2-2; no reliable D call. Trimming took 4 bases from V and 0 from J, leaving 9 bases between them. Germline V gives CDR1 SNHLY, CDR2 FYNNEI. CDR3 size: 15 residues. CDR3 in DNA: TGTGCCAGCAGTGCCGAGACAACGAACACCGGGGAGCTGTTTTTT. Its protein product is CASSAETTNTGELFF.

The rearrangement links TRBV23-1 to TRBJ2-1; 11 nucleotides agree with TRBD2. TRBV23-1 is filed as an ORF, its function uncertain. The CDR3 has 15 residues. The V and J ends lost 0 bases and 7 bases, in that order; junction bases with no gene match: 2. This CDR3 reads CASSQSSGGGNEQFF. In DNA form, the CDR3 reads TGCGCCAGCAGTCAATCTAGCGGGGGGGGAAATGAGCAGTTCTTC.

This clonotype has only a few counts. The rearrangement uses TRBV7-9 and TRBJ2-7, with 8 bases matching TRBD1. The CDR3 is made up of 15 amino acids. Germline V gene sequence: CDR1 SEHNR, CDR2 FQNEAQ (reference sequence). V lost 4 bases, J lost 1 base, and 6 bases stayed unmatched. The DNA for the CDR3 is TGTGCCAGCAGCTCTCCGGGACAGGCTTCCTACGAGCAGTACTTC. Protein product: CASSSPGQASYEQYF.

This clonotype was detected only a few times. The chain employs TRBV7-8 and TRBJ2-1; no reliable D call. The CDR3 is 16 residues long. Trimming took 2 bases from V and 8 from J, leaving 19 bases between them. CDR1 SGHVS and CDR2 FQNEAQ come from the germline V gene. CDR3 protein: CASSLPFRAMGHEQFF. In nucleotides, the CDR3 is TGTGCCAGCAGCTTACCCTTTAGAGCTATGGGTCATGAGCAGTTCTTC. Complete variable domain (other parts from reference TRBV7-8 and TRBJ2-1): GAGVSQSPRYKVAKRGQDVALRCDPISGHVSLFWYQQALGQGPEFLTYFQNEAQLDKSGLPSDRFFAERPEGSVSTLKIQRTQQEDSAVYLCASSLPFRAMGHEQFFGPGTRLTVL.

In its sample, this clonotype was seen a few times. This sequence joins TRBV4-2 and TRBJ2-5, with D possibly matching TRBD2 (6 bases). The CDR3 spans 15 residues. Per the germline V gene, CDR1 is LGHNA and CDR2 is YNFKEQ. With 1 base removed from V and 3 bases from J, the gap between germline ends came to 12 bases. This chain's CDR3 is CASSQVRTGEETQYF. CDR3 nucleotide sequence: TGTGCCAGCAGCCAAGTCCGTACGGGAGAAGAGACCCAGTACTTC.

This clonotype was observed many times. The CDR3 reads CSADGFNQPQHF. The CDR3, as DNA: TGCAGTGCTGATGGATTCAATCAGCCCCAGCATTTT. This chain links TRBV20-1 with TRBJ1-5; D is uncertain. The length of the CDR3 is 12 residues. Trimming shortened V by 5 bases and J by 3 bases, and 8 bases separated the two germline ends. Germline CDR1 DFQATT, CDR2 SNEGSKA (reference sequence).

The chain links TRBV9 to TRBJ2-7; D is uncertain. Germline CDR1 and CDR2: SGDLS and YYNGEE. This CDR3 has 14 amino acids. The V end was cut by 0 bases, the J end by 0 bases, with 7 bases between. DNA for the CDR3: TGTGCCAGCAGCGTAGGCCACGGCTCCTACGAGCAGTACTTC. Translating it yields CASSVGHGSYEQYF.

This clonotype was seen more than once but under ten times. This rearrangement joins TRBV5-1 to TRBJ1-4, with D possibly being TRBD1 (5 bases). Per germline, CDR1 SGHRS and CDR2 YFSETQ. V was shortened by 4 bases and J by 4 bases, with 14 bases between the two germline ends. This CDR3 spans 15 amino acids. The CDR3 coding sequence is TGCGCCAGCAGCCCTGCCTCGAGGGGTAATGAAAAACTGTTTTTT. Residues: CASSPASRGNEKLFF.

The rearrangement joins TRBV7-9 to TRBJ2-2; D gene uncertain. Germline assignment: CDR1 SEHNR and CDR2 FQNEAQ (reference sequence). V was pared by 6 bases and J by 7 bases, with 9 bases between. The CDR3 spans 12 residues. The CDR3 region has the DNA TGTGCCAGCAGTGACTTGGGCGGGGAGCTGTTTTTT. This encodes CASSDLGGELFF.

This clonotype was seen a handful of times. Written as DNA, the CDR3 is TGTGCCTGGAGTACGGGAAGCACAGATACGCAGTATTTT. It is translated as CAWSTGSTDTQYF. This chain connects TRBV30 to TRBJ2-3; a weak D match, TRBD2 (5 bases). The CDR3 contains 13 residues. V was trimmed by 2 bases and J by 0 bases, leaving 6 bases between them. Germline assignment: CDR1 GTSNPN and CDR2 SVGIG (reference sequence).

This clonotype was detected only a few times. Written as DNA, the CDR3 is TGTGCCAGCAGTTTGTTGGGAAAAGAAGAGACCCAGTACTTC. This translates into CASSLLGKEETQYF. The V and J genes are TRBV27 and TRBJ2-5, with no clear D. V lost 3 bases to trimming and J lost 3 bases, with 11 bases between them. CDR3 length: 14 amino acids. Germline CDR1 is MNHEY and CDR2 is SMNVEV (reference sequence).

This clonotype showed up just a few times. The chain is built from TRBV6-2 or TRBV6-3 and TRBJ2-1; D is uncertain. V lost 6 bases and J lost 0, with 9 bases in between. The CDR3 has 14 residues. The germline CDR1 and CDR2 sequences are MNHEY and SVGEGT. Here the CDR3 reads CASSDTFSYNEQFF. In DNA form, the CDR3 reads TGTGCCAGCAGCGACACCTTCTCCTACAATGAGCAGTTCTTC.